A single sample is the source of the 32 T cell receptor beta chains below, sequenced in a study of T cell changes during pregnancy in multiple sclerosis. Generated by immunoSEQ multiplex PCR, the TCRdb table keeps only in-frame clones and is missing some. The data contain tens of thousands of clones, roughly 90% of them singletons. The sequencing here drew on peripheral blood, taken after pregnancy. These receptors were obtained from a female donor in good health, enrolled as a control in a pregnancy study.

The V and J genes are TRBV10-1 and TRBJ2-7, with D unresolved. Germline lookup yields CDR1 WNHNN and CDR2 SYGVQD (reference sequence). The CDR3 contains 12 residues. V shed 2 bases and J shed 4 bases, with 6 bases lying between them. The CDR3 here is CASSEPRYEQYF. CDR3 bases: TGCGCCAGCAGTGAGCCCAGGTACGAGCAGTACTTC.

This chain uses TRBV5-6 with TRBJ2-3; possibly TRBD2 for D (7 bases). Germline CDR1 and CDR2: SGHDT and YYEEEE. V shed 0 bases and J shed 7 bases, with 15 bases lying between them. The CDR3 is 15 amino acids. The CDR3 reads CASSLGGGALNTQYF. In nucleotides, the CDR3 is TGTGCCAGCAGCTTGGGTGGGGGGGCGCTGAATACGCAGTATTTT.

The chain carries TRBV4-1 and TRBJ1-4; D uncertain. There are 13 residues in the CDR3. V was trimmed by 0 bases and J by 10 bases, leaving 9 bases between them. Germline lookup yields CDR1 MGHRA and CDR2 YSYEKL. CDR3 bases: TGCGCCAGCAGCCAAGATACGCTCGGAAAACTGTTTTTT. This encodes CASSQDTLGKLFF.

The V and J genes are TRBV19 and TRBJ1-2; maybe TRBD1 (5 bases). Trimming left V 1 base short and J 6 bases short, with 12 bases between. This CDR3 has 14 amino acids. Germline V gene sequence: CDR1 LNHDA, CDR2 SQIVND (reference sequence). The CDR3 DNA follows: TGTGCCAGTAGTATAGCACAGGCCGTAGATGGCTACACCTTC. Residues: CASSIAQAVDGYTF.

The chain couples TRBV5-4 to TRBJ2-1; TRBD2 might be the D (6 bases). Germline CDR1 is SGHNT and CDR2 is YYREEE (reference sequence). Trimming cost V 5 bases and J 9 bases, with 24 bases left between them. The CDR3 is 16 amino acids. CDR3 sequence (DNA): TGTGCCAGCAGGAAGGGTACGGCCACCCAGGAGGGTGAGCAGTTCTTC. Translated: CASRKGTATQEGEQFF.

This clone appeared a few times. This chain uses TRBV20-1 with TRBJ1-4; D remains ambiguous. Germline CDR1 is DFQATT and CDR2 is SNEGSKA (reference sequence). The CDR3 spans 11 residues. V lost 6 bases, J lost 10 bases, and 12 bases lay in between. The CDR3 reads CSALHEGKLFF. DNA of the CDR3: TGCAGTGCCCTACATGAGGGAAAACTGTTTTTT.

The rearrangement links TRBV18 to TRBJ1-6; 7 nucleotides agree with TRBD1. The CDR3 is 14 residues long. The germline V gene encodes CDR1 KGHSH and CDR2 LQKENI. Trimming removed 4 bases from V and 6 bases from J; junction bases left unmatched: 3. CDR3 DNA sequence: TGTGCCAGCTCACTTCGGGACAGTAATTCACCCCTCCACTTT. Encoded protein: CASSLRDSNSPLHF.

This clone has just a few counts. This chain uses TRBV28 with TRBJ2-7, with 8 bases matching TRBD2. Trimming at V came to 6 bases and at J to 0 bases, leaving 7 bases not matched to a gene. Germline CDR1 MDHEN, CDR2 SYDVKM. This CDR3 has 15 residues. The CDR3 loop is CASRAGAITSYEQYF. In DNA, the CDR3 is TGTGCCAGCAGAGCGGGAGCGATTACCTCCTACGAGCAGTACTTC.

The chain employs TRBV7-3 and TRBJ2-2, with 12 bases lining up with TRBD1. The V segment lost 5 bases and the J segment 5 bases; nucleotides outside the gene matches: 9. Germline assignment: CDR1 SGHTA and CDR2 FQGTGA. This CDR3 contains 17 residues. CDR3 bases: TGTGCCAGCAGCCACCCGGGACAGGGGGCGGGAACCGGGGAGCTGTTTTTT. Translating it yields CASSHPGQGAGTGELFF.

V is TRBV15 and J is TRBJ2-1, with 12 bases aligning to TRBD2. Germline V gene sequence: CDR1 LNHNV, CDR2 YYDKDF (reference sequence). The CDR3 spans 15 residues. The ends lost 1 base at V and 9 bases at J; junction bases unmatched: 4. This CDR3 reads CATSRGGLAGSEQFF. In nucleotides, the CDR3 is TGTGCCACCAGCAGAGGAGGACTAGCGGGATCTGAGCAGTTCTTC.

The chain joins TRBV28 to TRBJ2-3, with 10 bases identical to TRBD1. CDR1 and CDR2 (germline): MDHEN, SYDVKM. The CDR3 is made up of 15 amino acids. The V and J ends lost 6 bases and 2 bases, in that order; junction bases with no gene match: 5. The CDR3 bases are TGTGCCAGCAGAACCGACAGGGGGCACACAGATACGCAGTATTTT. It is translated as CASRTDRGHTDTQYF. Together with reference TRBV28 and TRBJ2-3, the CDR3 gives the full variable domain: DVKVTQSSRYLVKRTGEKVFLECVQDMDHENMFWYRQDPGLGLRLIYFSYDVKMKEKGDIPEGYSVSREKKERFSLILESASTNQTSMYLCASRTDRGHTDTQYFGPGTRLTVL.

CDR3 loop: CASSIHAGTAYGAEAFF. The DNA of the CDR3 is TGTGCCAGTAGTATCCACGCCGGGACAGCCTATGGGGCTGAAGCTTTCTTT. The chain joins TRBV19 to TRBJ1-1; 7 bases agree with TRBD1. V dropped 3 bases and J dropped 6; count of bases not matched to a gene: 16. Germline CDR1 is LNHDA and CDR2 is SQIVND (reference sequence). CDR3 length equals 17 residues.

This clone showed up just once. The chain's CDR3 is CAISESQGVDEQYF. Written as DNA, the CDR3 is TGTGCCATCAGTGAGTCCCAGGGGGTGGACGAGCAGTACTTC. The chain links TRBV10-3 to TRBJ2-7; 7 bases map to TRBD1. J lost 5 bases, V lost 0 bases, and 4 bases had no gene match. The CDR3 sequence is 14 residues long. CDR1 and CDR2 from the germline V gene are ENHRY and SYGVKD.

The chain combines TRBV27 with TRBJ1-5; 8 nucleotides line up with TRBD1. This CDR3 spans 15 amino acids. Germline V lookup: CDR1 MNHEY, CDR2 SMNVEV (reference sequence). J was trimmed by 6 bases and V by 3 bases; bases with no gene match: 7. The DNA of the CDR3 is TGTGCCAGCAGTTTTTATCCCACAGGGGGTCAGCCCCAGCATTTT. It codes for CASSFYPTGGQPQHF.

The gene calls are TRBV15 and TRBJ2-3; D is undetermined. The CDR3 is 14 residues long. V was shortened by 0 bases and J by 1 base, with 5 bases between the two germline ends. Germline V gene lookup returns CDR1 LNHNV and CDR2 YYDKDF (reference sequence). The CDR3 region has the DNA TGTGCCACCAGCAGAGACCGAGGCACAGATACGCAGTATTTT. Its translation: CATSRDRGTDTQYF.

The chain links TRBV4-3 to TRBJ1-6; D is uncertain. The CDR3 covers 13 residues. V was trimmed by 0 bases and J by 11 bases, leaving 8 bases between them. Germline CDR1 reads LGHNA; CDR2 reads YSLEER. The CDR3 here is CASSQDYETPLHF. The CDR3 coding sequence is TGCGCCAGCAGCCAAGACTACGAGACACCCCTCCACTTT.

CDR3 in amino acids: CASSPGVAGHTGELFF. The CDR3 bases are TGTGCCAGCAGCCCCGGGGTAGCGGGGCACACCGGGGAGCTGTTTTTT. J is TRBJ2-2 and V is TRBV5-4; 8 nucleotides match TRBD2. From germline, CDR1 is SGHNT and CDR2 YYREEE (reference sequence). V shed 4 bases, J shed 3 bases, and the junction held 8 bases outside the gene matches. There are 16 residues in the CDR3.

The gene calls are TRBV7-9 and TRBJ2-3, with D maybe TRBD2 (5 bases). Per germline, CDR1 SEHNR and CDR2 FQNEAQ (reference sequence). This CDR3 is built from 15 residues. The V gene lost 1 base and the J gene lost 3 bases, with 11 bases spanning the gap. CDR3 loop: CASSLGGAWTDTQYF. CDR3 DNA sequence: TGTGCCAGCAGCTTAGGGGGAGCTTGGACAGATACGCAGTATTTT.

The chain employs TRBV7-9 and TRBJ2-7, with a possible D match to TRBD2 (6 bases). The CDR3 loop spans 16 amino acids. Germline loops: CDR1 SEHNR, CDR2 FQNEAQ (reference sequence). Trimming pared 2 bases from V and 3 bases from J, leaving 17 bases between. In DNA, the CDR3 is TGTGCCAGCAGCTTAAGTCCCAGCGGGCGGAACTACGAGCAGTACTTC. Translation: CASSLSPSGRNYEQYF.

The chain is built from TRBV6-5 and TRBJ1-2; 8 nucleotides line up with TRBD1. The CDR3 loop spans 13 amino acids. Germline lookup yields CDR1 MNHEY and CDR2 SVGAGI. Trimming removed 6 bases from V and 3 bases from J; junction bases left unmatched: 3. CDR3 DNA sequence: TGTGCCAGCAGCCTACAGGGGGACTATGGCTACACCTTC. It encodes CASSLQGDYGYTF.

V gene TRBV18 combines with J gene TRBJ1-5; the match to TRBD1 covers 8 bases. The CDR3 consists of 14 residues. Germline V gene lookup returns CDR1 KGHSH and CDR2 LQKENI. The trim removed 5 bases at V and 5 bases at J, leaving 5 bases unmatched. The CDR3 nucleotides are TGTGCCAGCTCATACAGGGGGGGGGATCAGCCCCAGCATTTT. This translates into CASSYRGGDQPQHF. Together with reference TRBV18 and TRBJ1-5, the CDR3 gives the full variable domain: NAGVMQNPRHLVRRRGQEARLRCSPMKGHSHVYWYRQLPEEGLKFMVYLQKENIIDESGMPKERFSAEFPKEGPSILRIQQVVRGDSAAYFCASSYRGGDQPQHFGDGTRLSIL.

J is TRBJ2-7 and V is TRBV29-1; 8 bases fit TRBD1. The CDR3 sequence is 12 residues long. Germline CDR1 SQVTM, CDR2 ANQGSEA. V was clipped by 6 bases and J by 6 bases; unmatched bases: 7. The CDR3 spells CSVGQGSGEQYF. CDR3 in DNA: TGCAGCGTAGGACAGGGAAGCGGCGAGCAGTACTTC.

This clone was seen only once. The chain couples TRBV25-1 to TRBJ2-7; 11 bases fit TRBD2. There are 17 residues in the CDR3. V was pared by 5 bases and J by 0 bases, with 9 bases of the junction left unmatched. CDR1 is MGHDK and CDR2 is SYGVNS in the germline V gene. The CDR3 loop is CASSPGTSGWISYEQYF. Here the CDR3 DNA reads TGTGCCAGCAGTCCCGGGACTAGCGGTTGGATCTCCTACGAGCAGTACTTC.

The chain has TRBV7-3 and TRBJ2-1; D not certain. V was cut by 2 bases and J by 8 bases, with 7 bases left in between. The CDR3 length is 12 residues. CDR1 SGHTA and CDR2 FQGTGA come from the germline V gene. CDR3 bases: TGTGCCAGCAGCTTAGCGGTGGATGAGCAGTTCTTC. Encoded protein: CASSLAVDEQFF.

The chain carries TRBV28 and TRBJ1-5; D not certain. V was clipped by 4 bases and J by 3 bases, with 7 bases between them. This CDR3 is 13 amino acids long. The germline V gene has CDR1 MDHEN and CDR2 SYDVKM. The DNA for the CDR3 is TGTGCCAGCAGTTGGCGGGACAATCAGCCCCAGCATTTT. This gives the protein CASSWRDNQPQHF.

This chain's CDR3 is CASRLGLAGVYEQYF. CDR3 coding DNA: TGTGCCAGCAGACTGGGACTAGCGGGGGTATACGAGCAGTACTTC. This chain uses TRBV6-1 with TRBJ2-7, with TRBD2 matching over 14 bases. CDR1 is MNHNS and CDR2 is SASEGT in the germline V gene. Unmatched junction bases numbered 5, after V lost 6 bases and J lost 4 bases. The CDR3 sequence is 15 residues long.

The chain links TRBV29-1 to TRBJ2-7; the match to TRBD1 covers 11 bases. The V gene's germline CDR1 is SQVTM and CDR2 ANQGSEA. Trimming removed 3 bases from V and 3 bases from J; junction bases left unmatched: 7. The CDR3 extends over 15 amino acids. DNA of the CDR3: TGCAGCGTTGACAAAACCGGGACAGGGGGCTACGAGCAGTACTTC. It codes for CSVDKTGTGGYEQYF.

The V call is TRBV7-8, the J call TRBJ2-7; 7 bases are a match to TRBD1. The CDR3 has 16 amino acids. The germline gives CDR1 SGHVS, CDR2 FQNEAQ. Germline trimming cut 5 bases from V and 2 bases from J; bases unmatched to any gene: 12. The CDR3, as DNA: TGTGCCAGCAGCCCTCGGACAGGCGAAATGACCTACGAGCAGTACTTC. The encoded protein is CASSPRTGEMTYEQYF.

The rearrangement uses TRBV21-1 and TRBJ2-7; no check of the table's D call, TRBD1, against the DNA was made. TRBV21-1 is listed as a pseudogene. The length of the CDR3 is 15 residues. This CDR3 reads CASRRFRDTFYEQYF. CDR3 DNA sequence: TGTGCCAGCAGGAGGTTCCGGGACACTTTCTACGAGCAGTACTTC.

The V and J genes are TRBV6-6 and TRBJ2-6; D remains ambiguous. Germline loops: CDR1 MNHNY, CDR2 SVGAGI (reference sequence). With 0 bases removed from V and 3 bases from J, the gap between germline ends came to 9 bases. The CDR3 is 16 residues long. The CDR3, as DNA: TGTGCCAGCAGTTACTCGACCCAGGTTGGGGCCAACGTCCTGACTTTC. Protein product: CASSYSTQVGANVLTF.

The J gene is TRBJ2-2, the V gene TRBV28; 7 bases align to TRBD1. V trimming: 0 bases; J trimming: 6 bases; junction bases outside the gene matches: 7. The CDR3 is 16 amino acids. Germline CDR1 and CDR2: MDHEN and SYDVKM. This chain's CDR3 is CASSLWAGGFAGELFF. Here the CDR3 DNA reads TGTGCCAGCAGTTTATGGGCAGGGGGATTTGCCGGGGAGCTGTTTTTT.

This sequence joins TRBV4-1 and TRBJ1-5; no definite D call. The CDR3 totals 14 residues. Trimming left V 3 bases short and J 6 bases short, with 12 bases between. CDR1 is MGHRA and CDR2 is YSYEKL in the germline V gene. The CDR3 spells CASSQVRGTQPQHF. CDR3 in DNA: TGCGCCAGCAGCCAGGTCCGGGGTACTCAGCCCCAGCATTTT.